This T cell receptor (beta chain) was identified during a study of molecular identifiers for immune sequencing clone quantification. Points on this clonotype: Its antigen is still unknown.

Study-level results: Barcode-sharing identical TCR molecules could underestimate highly expanded clone sizes. Spike-in Jurkat TCR RNA from a single cell reportedly registered among about a million naive cells.

It was with previously described methods and listed TCR primers that bulk TCR libraries were made. MiXCR was run by TCRdb on the PCR reads, yielding one entry per CDR3 protein. The sample lists about 510,000 distinct CDR3 sequences, 20% to 25% occurring once. Sample: naive CD8+ T cells from blood, with Jurkat cell RNA spiked in. Subset denoted: FACS-sorted CD8+CD4-CCR7+CD45RA+ naive T cells. This sequence was found in a human donor in good health. Some libraries in this study had Jurkat cell RNA spiked in.

DNA of the CDR3: TGTGCCAGCAGCTTAGGTGATAGGGGGAATCAGCCCCAGCATTTT. It specifies CASSLGDRGNQPQHF. The chain has TRBV11-2 and TRBJ1-5; maybe TRBD1 (6 bases). V lost 1 base and J lost 4, with 11 bases in between. There are 15 residues in the CDR3. Germline CDR1 SGHAT, CDR2 FQNNGV.